This T cell receptor beta chain was identified during a study of blood T cell repertoires in COVID-19. Study as a whole: Italy, Spain and the United States were the sources of the convalescent and acute COVID-19 samples. T cells, B-cell-depleted T cells, or PBMCs provided the cDNA or gDNA that served as material.

Original analysis: From reference gene primer amplification, estimates of nucleated cell counts were derived. Data came from immunoSEQ multiplex PCR; TCRdb stores just in-frame clones and leaves some out. Clonal size and the V and J genes are those of that table, whereas D and trimming came from the DNA. This sample has about 310,000 clones, with 90% found just once. Patients in Seattle were enrolled during active infection, then followed longitudinally. A few counts support this clone. This TCR was sampled from a woman in her thirties or forties with COVID-19, enrolled during active disease. The sequenced sample consisted of peripheral blood.

The CDR3 nucleotides read TGTGCCAGCAGCTTATTCGGAACAGAGAATCAGCCCCAGCATTTT. Protein sequence: CASSLFGTENQPQHF. The chain carries TRBV7-9 and TRBJ1-5, with D unclear. The germline CDR1 and CDR2 sequences are SEHNR and FQNEAQ (reference sequence). V gave up 2 bases and J gave up 4 bases, with 12 bases separating them. The CDR3 covers 15 residues.